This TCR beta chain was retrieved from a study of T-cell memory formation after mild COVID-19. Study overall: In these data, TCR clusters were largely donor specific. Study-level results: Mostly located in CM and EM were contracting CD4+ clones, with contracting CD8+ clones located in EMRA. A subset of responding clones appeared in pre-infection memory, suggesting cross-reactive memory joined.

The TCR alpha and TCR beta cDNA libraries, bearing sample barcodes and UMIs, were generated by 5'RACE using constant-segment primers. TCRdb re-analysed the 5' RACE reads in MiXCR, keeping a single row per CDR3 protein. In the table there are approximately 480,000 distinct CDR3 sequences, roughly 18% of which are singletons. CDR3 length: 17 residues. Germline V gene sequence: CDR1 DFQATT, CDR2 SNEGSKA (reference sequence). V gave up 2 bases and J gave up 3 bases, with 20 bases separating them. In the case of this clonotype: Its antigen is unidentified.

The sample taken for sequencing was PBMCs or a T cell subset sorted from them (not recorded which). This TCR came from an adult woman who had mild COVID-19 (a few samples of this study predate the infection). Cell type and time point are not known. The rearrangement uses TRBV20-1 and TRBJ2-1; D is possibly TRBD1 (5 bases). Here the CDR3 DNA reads TGCAGTGCTAGACCCCAGGGTAGAGCGATTCTCTACAATGAGCAGTTCTTC. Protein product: CSARPQGRAILYNEQFF.